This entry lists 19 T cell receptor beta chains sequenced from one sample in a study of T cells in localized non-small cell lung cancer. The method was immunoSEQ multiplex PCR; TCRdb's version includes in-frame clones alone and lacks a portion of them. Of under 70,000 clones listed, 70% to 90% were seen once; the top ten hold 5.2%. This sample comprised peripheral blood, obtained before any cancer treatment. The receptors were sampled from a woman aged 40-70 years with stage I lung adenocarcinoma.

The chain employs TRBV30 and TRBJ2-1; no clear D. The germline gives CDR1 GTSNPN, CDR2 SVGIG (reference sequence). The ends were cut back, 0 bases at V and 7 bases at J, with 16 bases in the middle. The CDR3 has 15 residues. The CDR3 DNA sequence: TGTGCCTGGAGTGTAGGTCCTGCCTTAGCAAATGAGCAGTTCTTC. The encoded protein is CAWSVGPALANEQFF.

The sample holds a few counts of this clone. Here the CDR3 DNA reads TGTGCCAGCAAGGATGAACAGACGCTAAATGAAAAACTGTTTTTT. Encoded protein: CASKDEQTLNEKLFF. The V and J genes are TRBV6-5 and TRBJ1-4; D remains unclear. The CDR3 runs 15 residues. V was pared by 7 bases and J by 5 bases, with 17 bases between. CDR1 is MNHEY and CDR2 is SVGAGI in the germline V gene.

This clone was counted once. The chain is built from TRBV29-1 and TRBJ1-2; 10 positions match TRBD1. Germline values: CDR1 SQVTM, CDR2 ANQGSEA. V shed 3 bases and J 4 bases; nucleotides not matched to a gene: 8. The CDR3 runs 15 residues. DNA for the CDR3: TGCAGCGTTGATTGGGGACAGGGGTTAAGCTATGGCTACACCTTC. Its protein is CSVDWGQGLSYGYTF.

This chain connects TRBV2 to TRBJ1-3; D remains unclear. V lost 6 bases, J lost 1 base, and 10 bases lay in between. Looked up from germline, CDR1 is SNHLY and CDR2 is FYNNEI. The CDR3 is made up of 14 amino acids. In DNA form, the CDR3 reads TGTGCCAGCAGAGAGACGGCTTCTGGAAACACCATATATTTT. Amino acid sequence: CASRETASGNTIYF.

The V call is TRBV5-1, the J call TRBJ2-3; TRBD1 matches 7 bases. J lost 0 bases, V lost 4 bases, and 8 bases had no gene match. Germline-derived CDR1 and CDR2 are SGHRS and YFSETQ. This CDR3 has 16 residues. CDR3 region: CASSRGQATSTDTQYF. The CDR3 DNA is TGCGCCAGCAGCCGCGGACAGGCCACTAGCACAGATACGCAGTATTTT.

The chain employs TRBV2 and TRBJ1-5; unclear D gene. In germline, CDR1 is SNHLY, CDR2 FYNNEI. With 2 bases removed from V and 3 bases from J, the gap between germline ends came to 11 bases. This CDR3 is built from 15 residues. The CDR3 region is CASSEPGDFNQPQHF. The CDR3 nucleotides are TGTGCCAGCAGTGAACCCGGGGATTTCAATCAGCCCCAGCATTTT.

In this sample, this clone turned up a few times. CDR3 nucleotides: TGTGCCAGCACCCCGCCGGGGGGGGGCCGAGAGCAGTTCTTC. Amino acids: CASTPPGGGREQFF. The chain carries TRBV6-6 and TRBJ2-1; 8 nucleotides line up with TRBD2. V was clipped by 7 bases and J by 10 bases; unmatched bases: 12. The germline V gene encodes CDR1 MNHNY and CDR2 SVGAGI (reference sequence). CDR3 length: 14 residues.

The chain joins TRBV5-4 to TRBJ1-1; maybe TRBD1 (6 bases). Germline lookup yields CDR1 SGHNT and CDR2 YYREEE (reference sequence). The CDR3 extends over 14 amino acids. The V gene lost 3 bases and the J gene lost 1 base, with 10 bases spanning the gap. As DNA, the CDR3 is TGTGCCAGCAGCTGGAGGACAGCGAACACTGAAGCTTTCTTT. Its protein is CASSWRTANTEAFF.

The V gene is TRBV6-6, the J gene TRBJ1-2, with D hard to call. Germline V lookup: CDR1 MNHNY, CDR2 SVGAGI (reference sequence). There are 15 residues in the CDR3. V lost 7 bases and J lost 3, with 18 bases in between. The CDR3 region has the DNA TGTGCCAGCACCACCTCTTGGGGTGGGGACTATGGCTACACCTTC. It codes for CASTTSWGGDYGYTF.

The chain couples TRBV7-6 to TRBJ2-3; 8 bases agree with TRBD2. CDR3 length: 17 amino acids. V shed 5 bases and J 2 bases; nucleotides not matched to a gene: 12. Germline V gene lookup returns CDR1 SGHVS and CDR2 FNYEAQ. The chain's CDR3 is CASSPLTSAENTDTQYF. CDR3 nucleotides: TGTGCCAGCAGCCCCCTGACTAGCGCCGAAAACACAGATACGCAGTATTTT.

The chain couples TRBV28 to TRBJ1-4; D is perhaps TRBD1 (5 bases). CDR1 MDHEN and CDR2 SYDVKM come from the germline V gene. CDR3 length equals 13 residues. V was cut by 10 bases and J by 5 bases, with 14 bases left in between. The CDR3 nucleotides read TGTGCCACCAACCGGGACCGGAATGAAAAACTGTTTTTT. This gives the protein CATNRDRNEKLFF. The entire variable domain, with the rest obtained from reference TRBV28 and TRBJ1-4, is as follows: DVKVTQSSRYLVKRTGEKVFLECVQDMDHENMFWYRQDPGLGLRLIYFSYDVKMKEKGDIPEGYSVSREKKERFSLILESASTNQTSMYLCATNRDRNEKLFFGSGTQLSVL.

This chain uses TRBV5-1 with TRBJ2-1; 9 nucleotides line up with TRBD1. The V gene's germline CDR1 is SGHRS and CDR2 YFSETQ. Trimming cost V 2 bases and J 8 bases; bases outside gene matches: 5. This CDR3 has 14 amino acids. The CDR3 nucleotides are TGCGCCAGCAGCTTAACAGGGGGCGCGCATGAGCAGTTCTTC. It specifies CASSLTGGAHEQFF.

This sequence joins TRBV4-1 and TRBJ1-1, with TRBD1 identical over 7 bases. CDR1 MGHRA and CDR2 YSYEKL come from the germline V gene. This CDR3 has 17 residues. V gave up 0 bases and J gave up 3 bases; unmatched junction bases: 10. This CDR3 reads CASSQERGGGAHTEAFF. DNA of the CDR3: TGCGCCAGCAGCCAAGAACGGGGAGGGGGCGCGCACACTGAAGCTTTCTTT.

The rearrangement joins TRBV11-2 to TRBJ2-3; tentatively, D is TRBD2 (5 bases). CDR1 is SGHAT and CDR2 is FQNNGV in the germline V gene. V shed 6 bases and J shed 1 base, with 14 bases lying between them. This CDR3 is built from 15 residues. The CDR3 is CASSLDSYRTDTQYF. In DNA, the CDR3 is TGTGCCAGCAGTCTGGACTCCTATCGCACAGATACGCAGTATTTT. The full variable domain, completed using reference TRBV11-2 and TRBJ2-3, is EAGVAQSPRYKIIEKRQSVAFWCNPISGHATLYWYQQILGQGPKLLIQFQNNGVVDDSQLPKDRFSAERLKGVDSTLKIQPAKLEDSAVYLCASSLDSYRTDTQYFGPGTRLTVL.

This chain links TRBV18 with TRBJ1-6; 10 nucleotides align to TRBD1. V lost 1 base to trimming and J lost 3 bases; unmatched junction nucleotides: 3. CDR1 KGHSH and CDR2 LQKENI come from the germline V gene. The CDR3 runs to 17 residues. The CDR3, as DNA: TGTGCCAGCTCACCACGACAGGGGGCTTTCTATAATTCACCCCTCCACTTT. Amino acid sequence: CASSPRQGAFYNSPLHF.

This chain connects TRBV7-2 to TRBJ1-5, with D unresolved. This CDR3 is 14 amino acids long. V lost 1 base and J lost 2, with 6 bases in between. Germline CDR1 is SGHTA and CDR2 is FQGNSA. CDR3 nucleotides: TGTGCCAGCAGCTTAGGGGCAGGCAATCAGCCCCAGCATTTT. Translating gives CASSLGAGNQPQHF.

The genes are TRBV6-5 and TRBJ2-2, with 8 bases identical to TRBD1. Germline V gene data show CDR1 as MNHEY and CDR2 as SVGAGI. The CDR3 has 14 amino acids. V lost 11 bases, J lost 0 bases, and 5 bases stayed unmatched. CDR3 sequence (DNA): TGTGCCGCCCAGGGGGCTCCGAACACCGGGGAGCTGTTTTTT. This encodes CAAQGAPNTGELFF.

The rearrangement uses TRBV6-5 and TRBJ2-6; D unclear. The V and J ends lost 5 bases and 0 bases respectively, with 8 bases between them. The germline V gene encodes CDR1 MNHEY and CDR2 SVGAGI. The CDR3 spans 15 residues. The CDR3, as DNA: TGTGCCAGCAGTCAAGATCCCTCTGGGGCCAACGTCCTGACTTTC. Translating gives CASSQDPSGANVLTF.

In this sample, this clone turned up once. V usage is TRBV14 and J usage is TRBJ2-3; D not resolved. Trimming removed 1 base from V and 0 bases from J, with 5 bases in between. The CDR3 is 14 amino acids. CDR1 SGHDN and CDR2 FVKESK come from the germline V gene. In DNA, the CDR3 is TGTGCCAGCAGCCAAGTGATTAGCACAGATACGCAGTATTTT. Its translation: CASSQVISTDTQYF.